Only a few counts were recorded for the clone carrying this TCR beta chain. Its antigen is unknown. CDR3-region Arm-PCR and iRepertoire HTBI primers produced the TCR beta libraries. TCRdb reprocessed the multiplex PCR reads via MiXCR and lists one record per CDR3 protein. The data show a few hundred thousand distinct CDR3 sequences, approximately 15% seen once. This record comes from a study of regulatory T cells in long-lasting Graves disease. Per germline, CDR1 WSHSY and CDR2 SAAADI. V trimming: 8 bases; J trimming: 4 bases; junction bases outside the gene matches: 5. The CDR3 runs 13 residues. Study results and limitations: TCR diversity was lower in persistent Graves' patients than in newly diagnosed ones. Since the sample size was small, accuracy may have been reduced.

As for time point: newly diagnosed GD, antithyroid drugs for less than 3 months. The TCR library was prepared using RNA isolated from PBMCs. The same sample was also studied in work on T cells in Graves' hyperthyroidism and ophthalmopathy. According to that study: Ophthalmopathy was separated from stable hyperthyroidism by a 13 V-J model.

This TCR derives from a woman aged 40 to 50 with Graves disease. V usage is TRBV10-2 and J usage is TRBJ1-2; 9 bases are shared with TRBD1. Here the sequenced sample was peripheral blood mononuclear cells (PBMCs), taken at new diagnosis, from a patient treated with antithyroid drugs. CDR3 coding DNA: TGCGCCAGCCACACAGGGGGCGCCTATGGCTACACCTTC. Its translation is CASHTGGAYGYTF.